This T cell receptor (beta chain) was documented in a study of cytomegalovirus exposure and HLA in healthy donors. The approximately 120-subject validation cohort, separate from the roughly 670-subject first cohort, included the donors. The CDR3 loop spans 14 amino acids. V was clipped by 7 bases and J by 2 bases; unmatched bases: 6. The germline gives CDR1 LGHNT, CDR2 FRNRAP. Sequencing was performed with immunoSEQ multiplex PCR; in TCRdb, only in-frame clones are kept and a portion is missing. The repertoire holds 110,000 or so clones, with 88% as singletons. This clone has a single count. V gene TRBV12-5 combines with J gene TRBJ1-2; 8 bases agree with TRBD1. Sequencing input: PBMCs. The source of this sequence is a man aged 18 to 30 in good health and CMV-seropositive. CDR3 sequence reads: CASASTGGNYGYTF. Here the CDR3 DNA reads TGTGCTAGTGCCTCAACAGGGGGGAACTATGGCTACACCTTC.